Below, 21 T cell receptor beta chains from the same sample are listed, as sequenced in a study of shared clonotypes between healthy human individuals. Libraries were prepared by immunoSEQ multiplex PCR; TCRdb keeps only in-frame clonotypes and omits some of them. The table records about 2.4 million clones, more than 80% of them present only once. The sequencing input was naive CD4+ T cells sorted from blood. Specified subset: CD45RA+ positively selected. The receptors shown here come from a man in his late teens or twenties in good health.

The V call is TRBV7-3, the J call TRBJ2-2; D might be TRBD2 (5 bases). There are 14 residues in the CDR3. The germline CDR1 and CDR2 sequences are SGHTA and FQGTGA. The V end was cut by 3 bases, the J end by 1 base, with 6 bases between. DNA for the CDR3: TGTGCCAGCAGCTTGGACTGGAACACCGGGGAGCTGTTTTTT. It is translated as CASSLDWNTGELFF.

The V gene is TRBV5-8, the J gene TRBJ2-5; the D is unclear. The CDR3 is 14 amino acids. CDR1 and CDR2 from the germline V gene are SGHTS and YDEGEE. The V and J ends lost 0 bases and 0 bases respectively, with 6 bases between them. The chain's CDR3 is CASSLVPDQETQYF. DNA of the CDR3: TGTGCCAGCAGCTTGGTTCCAGACCAAGAGACCCAGTACTTC.

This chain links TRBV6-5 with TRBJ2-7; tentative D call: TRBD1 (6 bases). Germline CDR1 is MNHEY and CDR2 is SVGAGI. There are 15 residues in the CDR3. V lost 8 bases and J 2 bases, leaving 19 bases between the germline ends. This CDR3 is CASRLGTSLTYEQYF. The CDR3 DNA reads TGTGCCAGCCGCCTTGGGACATCTCTCACCTACGAGCAGTACTTC.

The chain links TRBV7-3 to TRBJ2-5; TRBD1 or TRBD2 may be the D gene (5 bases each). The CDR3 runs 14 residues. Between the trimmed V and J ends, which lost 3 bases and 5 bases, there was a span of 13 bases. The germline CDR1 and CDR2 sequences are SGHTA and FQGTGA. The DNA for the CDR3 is TGTGCCAGCAGCTTTTCAGGGAGTGGGGAGACCCAGTACTTC. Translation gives CASSFSGSGETQYF.

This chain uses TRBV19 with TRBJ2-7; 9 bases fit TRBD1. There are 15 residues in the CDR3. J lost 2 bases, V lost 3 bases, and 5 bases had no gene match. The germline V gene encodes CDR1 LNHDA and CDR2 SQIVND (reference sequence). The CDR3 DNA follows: TGTGCCAGTAGTATCGAGGACAGGGGTCCCTACGAGCAGTACTTC. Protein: CASSIEDRGPYEQYF.

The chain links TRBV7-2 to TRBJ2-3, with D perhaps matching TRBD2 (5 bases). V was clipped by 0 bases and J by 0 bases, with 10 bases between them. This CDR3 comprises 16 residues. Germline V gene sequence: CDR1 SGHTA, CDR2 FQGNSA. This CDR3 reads CASSLASGLSTDTQYF. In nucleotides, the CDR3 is TGTGCCAGCAGCTTAGCGAGCGGCCTCAGCACAGATACGCAGTATTTT.

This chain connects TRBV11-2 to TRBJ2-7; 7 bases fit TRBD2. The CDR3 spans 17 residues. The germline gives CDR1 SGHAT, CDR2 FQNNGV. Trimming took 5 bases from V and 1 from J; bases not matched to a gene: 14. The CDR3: CASSNSRGGGRSYEQYF. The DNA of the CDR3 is TGTGCCAGCAGCAACTCCCGAGGCGGGGGAAGGTCCTACGAGCAGTACTTC.

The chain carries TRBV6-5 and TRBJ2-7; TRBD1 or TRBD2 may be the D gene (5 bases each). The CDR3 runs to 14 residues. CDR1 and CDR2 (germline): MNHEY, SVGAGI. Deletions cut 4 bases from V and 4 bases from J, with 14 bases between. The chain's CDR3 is CASSSAGTGYEQYF. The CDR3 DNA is TGTGCCAGCAGTTCCGCCGGGACCGGATACGAGCAGTACTTC.

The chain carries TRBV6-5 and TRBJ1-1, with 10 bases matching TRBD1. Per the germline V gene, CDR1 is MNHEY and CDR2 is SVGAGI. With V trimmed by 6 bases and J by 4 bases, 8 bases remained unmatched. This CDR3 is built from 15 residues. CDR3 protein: CASRRQGAISTEAFF. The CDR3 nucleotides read TGTGCCAGCAGGAGACAGGGGGCAATATCCACTGAAGCTTTCTTT.

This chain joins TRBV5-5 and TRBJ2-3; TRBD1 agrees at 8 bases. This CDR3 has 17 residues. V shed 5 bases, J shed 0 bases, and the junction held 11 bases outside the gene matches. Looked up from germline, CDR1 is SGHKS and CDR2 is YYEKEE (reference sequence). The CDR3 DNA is TGTGCCAGCAGTAACGGACAGGGTAAACCTAGCACAGATACGCAGTATTTT. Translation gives CASSNGQGKPSTDTQYF.

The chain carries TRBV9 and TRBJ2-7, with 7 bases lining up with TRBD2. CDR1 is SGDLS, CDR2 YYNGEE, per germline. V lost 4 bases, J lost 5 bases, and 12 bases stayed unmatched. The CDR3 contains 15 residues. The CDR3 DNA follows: TGTGCCAGCAGCCCCGGACTAGAGTCGTCCCACGAGCAGTACTTC. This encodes CASSPGLESSHEQYF. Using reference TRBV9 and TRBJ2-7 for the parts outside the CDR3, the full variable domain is DSGVTQTPKHLITATGQRVTLRCSPRSGDLSVYWYQQSLDQGLQFLIQYYNGEERAKGNILERFSAQQFPDLHSELNLSSLELGDSALYFCASSPGLESSHEQYFGPGTRLTVT.

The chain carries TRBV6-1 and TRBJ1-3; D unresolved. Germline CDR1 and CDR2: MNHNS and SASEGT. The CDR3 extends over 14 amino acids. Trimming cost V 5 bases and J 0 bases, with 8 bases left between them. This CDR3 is CASSTGLSGNTIYF. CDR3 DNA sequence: TGTGCCAGCAGTACCGGCCTCTCTGGAAACACCATATATTTT.

The CDR3 is CATSRDFSGGLSYEQYF. CDR3 coding DNA: TGTGCCACCAGCAGAGATTTTTCGGGGGGTCTCTCGTACGAGCAGTACTTC. This chain connects TRBV15 to TRBJ2-7, with 7 bases aligning to TRBD2. This CDR3 region has 17 residues. Germline CDR1 and CDR2: LNHNV and YYDKDF (reference sequence). Losses at the gene ends were 0 bases for V and 4 bases for J; bases not matched to a gene: 12.

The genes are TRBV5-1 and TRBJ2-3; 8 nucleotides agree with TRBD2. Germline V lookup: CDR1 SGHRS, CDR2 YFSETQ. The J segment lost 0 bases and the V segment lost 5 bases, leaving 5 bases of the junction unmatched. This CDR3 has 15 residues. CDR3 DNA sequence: TGCGCCAGCAGTTTTTTAGCGGGGAGCACAGATACGCAGTATTTT. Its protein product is CASSFLAGSTDTQYF.

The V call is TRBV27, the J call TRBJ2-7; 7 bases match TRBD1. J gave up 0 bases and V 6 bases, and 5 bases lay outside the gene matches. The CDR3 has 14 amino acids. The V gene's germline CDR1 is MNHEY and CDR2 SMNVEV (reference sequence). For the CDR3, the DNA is TGTGCCAGCAGGACGGGACAGCTCTCCTACGAGCAGTACTTC. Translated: CASRTGQLSYEQYF.

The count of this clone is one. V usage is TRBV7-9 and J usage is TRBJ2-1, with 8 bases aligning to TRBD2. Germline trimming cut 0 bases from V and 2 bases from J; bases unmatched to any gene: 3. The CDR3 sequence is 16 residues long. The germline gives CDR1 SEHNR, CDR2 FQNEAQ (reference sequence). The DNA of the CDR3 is TGTGCCAGCAGCTTAGCCTGGACTAGCACCTACAATGAGCAGTTCTTC. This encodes CASSLAWTSTYNEQFF.

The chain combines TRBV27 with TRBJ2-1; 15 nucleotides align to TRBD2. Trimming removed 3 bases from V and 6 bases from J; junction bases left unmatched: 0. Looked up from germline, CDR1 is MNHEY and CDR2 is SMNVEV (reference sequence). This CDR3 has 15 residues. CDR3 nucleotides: TGTGCCAGCAGTTTGGGACTAGCGGGGGGCAATGAGCAGTTCTTC. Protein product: CASSLGLAGGNEQFF.

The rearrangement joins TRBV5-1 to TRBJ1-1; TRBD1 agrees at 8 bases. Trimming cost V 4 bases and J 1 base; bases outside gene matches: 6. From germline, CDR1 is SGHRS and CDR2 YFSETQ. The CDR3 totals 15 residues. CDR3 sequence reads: CASSILGQGNTEAFF. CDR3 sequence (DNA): TGCGCCAGCAGCATCCTCGGACAGGGGAACACTGAAGCTTTCTTT.

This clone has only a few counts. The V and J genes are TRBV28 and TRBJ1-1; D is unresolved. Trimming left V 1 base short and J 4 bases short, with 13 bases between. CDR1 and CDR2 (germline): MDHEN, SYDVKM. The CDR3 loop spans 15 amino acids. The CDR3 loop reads CASSLSRPGSTEAFF. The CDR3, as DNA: TGTGCCAGCAGTTTATCTAGACCGGGGAGCACTGAAGCTTTCTTT. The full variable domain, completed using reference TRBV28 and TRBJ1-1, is DVKVTQSSRYLVKRTGEKVFLECVQDMDHENMFWYRQDPGLGLRLIYFSYDVKMKEKGDIPEGYSVSREKKERFSLILESASTNQTSMYLCASSLSRPGSTEAFFGQGTRLTVV.

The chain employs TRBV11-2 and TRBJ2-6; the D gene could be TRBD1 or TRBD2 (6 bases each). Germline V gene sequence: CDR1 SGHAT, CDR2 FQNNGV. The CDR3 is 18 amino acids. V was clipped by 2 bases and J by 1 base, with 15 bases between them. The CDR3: CASSLLGGVLSGANVLTF. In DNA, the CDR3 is TGTGCCAGCAGCTTATTGGGGGGCGTTCTTTCTGGGGCCAACGTCCTGACTTTC.

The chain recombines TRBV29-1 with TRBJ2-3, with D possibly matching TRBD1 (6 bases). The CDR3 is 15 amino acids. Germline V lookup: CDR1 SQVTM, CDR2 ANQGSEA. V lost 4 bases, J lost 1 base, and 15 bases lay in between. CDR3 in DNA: TGCAGCGTTGTTCGTTACTCAGGGGGCACAGATACGCAGTATTTT. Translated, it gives CSVVRYSGGTDTQYF.